A single sample gave rise to the 15 T cell receptor beta chains below, sequenced in a study of regulatory T cells in long-lasting Graves disease. Time point given: newly diagnosed GD, antithyroid drugs for less than 3 months. RNA from PBMCs was the source of the TCR library. To make TCR beta libraries, researchers used iRepertoire HTBI primers and Arm-PCR of CDR3 regions. TCRdb re-called the multiplex PCR reads through MiXCR, storing one row per CDR3 protein. The sample comprises about 240,000 distinct CDR3 sequences, just over 20% of which are singletons, and approximately 14% rests with the top ten. This specimen was peripheral blood mononuclear cells (PBMCs), taken at new diagnosis, from a patient treated with antithyroid drugs. These receptors originate from a female donor with Graves disease.

The chain carries TRBV28 and TRBJ2-7; D gene unclear. Per the germline V gene, CDR1 is MDHEN and CDR2 is SYDVKM. The CDR3 consists of 15 residues. Trimming stripped 4 bases from V and 1 base from J, with 14 bases between. The CDR3 here is CASSWAGTKSYEQYF. The DNA for the CDR3 is TGTGCCAGCAGTTGGGCAGGAACAAAGTCCTACGAGCAGTACTTC.

To note about this clonotype: It may be a read error: a sequence one base away is much more abundant. J is TRBJ2-1 and V is TRBV7-6, with a weak D call TRBD2 (5 bases). Per germline, CDR1 SGHVS and CDR2 FNYEAQ. The CDR3 loop spans 14 amino acids. V was trimmed by 4 bases and J by 8 bases, leaving 15 bases between them. CDR3 coding DNA: TGTGCCAGCAGCTCAGCGCGGGCTTTGGATGAGCAGTTCTTC. This gives the protein CASSSARALDEQFF.

V is TRBV20-1 and J is TRBJ2-3; the match to TRBD2 covers 9 bases. Germline CDR1 DFQATT, CDR2 SNEGSKA (reference sequence). V shed 7 bases, J shed 1 base, and the junction held 6 bases outside the gene matches. The CDR3 sequence is 14 residues long. The CDR3 region has the DNA TGCAGTGTTCCTCGACTAGCGGGCACAGATACGCAGTATTTT. This translates into CSVPRLAGTDTQYF.

In the case of this clonotype: Possible read error: a much larger clone is one base away. The V call is TRBV2, the J call TRBJ2-7; perhaps TRBD1 as D (5 bases). CDR3 length equals 13 residues. CDR1 and CDR2 (germline): SNHLY, FYNNEI. The V end was cut by 4 bases, the J end by 6 bases, with 13 bases between. CDR3 in amino acids: CASSGAGLLEQYF. DNA of the CDR3: TGTGCCAGCAGTGGGGCAGGGTTGCTCGAGCAGTACTTC. Variable domain in full (rest from reference TRBV2 and TRBJ2-7): EPEVTQTPSHQVTQMGQEVILRCVPISNHLYFYWYRQILGQKVEFLVSFYNNEISEKSEIFDDQFSVERPDGSNFTLKIRSTKLEDSAMYFCASSGAGLLEQYFGPGTRLTVT.

This clonotype has more than one count but fewer than ten. The chain has TRBV19 and TRBJ1-1; TRBD1 might be the D (6 bases). The CDR3 covers 14 residues. The germline gives CDR1 LNHDA, CDR2 SQIVND (reference sequence). V lost 9 bases, J lost 4 bases, and 18 bases lay in between. The CDR3 sequence is CASKGGAGSTEAFF. CDR3 nucleotide sequence: TGTGCCAGCAAGGGGGGCGCGGGGTCCACTGAAGCTTTCTTT.

This clonotype occurred many times. The J gene is TRBJ1-5, the V gene TRBV27; no reliable D call. V was clipped by 10 bases and J by 4 bases, with 14 bases between them. The CDR3 extends over 13 amino acids. The germline gives CDR1 MNHEY, CDR2 SMNVEV (reference sequence). CDR3 sequence (DNA): TGTGCCACCAAAGCGGGTCCAAATCAGCCCCAGCATTTT. It encodes CATKAGPNQPQHF.

This clonotype came up a few times. The CDR3 region is CASSDMAGDEKLFF. The CDR3 DNA reads as TGTGCCAGCAGCGATATGGCAGGGGATGAAAAACTGTTTTTT. The chain combines TRBV11-2 with TRBJ1-4, with TRBD1 as a possible D gene (6 bases). The CDR3 has 14 amino acids. Germline CDR1 and CDR2: SGHAT and FQNNGV. The V and J ends lost 5 bases and 6 bases respectively, with 13 bases between them.

Of note for this clonotype: Since a far larger clone is one base different, this is likely a read error. The chain has TRBV11-2 and TRBJ2-1; tentative D call: TRBD2 (5 bases). This CDR3 has 17 amino acids. Per germline, CDR1 SGHAT and CDR2 FQNNGV. V was shortened by 2 bases and J by 5 bases, with 19 bases between the two germline ends. The CDR3 spells CASSLISESPSHNEQFF. CDR3 nucleotide sequence: TGTGCCAGCAGCTTAATTAGCGAGAGCCCCTCGCACAATGAGCAGTTCTTC.

This clonotype has at least ten counts. The chain has TRBV27 and TRBJ2-3; 9 bases line up with TRBD2. Germline CDR1 reads MNHEY; CDR2 reads SMNVEV (reference sequence). Trimming took 6 bases from V and 1 from J; bases not matched to a gene: 2. The CDR3 runs 14 residues. The CDR3 spells CASRRGGGTDTQYF. The CDR3 nucleotides read TGTGCCAGCAGGCGGGGGGGGGGCACAGATACGCAGTATTTT.

This clonotype showed up just a few times. The chain employs TRBV6-1 and TRBJ2-7; the match to TRBD1 covers 9 bases. This CDR3 has 15 residues. CDR1 MNHNS and CDR2 SASEGT come from the germline V gene. The ends lost 7 bases at V and 5 bases at J; junction bases unmatched: 12. CDR3 sequence: CASIPQGTGLNEQYF. DNA for the CDR3: TGTGCCAGCATTCCCCAGGGGACAGGGTTAAACGAGCAGTACTTC.

A remark on this clonotype: It differs at one base from a far larger clone, so likely a read error. The chain recombines TRBV5-4 with TRBJ2-7; TRBD2 aligns across 15 bases. V was pared by 3 bases and J by 7 bases, with 8 bases of the junction left unmatched. Germline V gene lookup returns CDR1 SGHNT and CDR2 YYREEE (reference sequence). The CDR3 consists of 16 residues. The CDR3 DNA sequence: TGTGCCAGCAGCTCAGGACTAGCGGGGGGGTACAATGAGCAGTACTTC. Its translation: CASSSGLAGGYNEQYF.

This clonotype was seen a few times. The gene calls are TRBV4-1 and TRBJ1-6; D remains unclear. With 4 bases removed from V and 9 bases from J, the gap between germline ends came to 10 bases. This CDR3 spans 13 amino acids. Germline V CDR1 and CDR2: MGHRA, YSYEKL. This CDR3 reads CASSLGLFSPLHF. The CDR3, as DNA: TGCGCCAGCAGCCTAGGACTCTTTTCACCCCTCCACTTT.

This clonotype was seen ten or more times. V gene TRBV18 combines with J gene TRBJ1-1; TRBD1 agrees at 9 bases. This CDR3 spans 14 amino acids. Germline V gene data show CDR1 as KGHSH and CDR2 as LQKENI. J gave up 9 bases and V 6 bases, and 11 bases lay outside the gene matches. CDR3 nucleotides: TGTGCCAGCTCTCCGGACAGGGGAAGTAGGAAAGCTTTCTTT. Protein product: CASSPDRGSRKAFF.

Concerning this clonotype itself: This may be a read error, as it is one base from a much larger clone. The chain joins TRBV7-8 to TRBJ1-1; TRBD1 aligns across 8 bases. The CDR3 spans 14 residues. The germline V gene encodes CDR1 SGHVS and CDR2 FQNEAQ. V dropped 5 bases and J dropped 8; count of bases not matched to a gene: 10. The CDR3 loop reads CASSLQGAWAEAFF. CDR3 in DNA: TGTGCCAGCAGCCTTCAGGGGGCGTGGGCAGAAGCTTTCTTT.

This clonotype has a count of ten or more. The genes are TRBV11-3 and TRBJ2-1; D may be TRBD1 or TRBD2 (5 bases each). This CDR3 is built from 16 residues. V shed 9 bases and J shed 7 bases, with 25 bases lying between them. Germline V lookup: CDR1 SGHNT, CDR2 YENEEA. CDR3 in amino acids: CARGLTTGAKVNEQFF. The DNA for the CDR3 is TGTGCCAGGGGATTGACTACTGGGGCCAAGGTGAATGAGCAGTTCTTC.